This T cell receptor (beta chain) was sequenced in a study of blood T cell repertoires in COVID-19. Study-level background: The United States, Italy and Spain supplied acute and convalescent COVID-19 samples.

In the original workflow: Researchers report that nucleated cell counts were estimated from reference gene primer amplification. Sequencing was performed with immunoSEQ multiplex PCR; in TCRdb, only in-frame clones are kept and a portion is missing. V, J and clone size are those of that table, while D and trimming were read from the DNA. Of roughly 260,000 clones listed, about nine tenths are singletons. This CDR3 has 18 residues. Material: peripheral blood. The chain joins TRBV21-1 to TRBJ2-4; the D call TRBD2 from the table was never checked on the DNA. TRBV21-1 is deemed a pseudogene. The receptor comes from a woman aged 45-65 years who had recovered from COVID-19. CDR3 loop: CASSKGAGGPRGQNIQYF. The CDR3 nucleotides are TGTGCCAGCAGCAAAGGAGCGGGAGGGCCTCGGGGGCAGAACATTCAGTACTTC.